This T cell receptor (beta chain) was sequenced for a study of blood T cell repertoires in COVID-19 (dated by TCRdb to between 2020 and 2021). For the wider study: Samples covering the acute and convalescent phases of COVID-19 were provided by collaborators in the United States, Italy and Spain. The material from the prospective study consisted of cDNA or gDNA derived from T cells, B-cell-depleted T cells, or PBMCs. Subjects who had been exposed to COVID-19, were actively infected with it, or had recovered from it provided the deeply sampled blood TCRbeta repertoires that made up the dataset. A freely available public database, intended as a resource for researchers studying the immune response to SARS-CoV-2, is where the repertoires were released. The samples were drawn from two sources: the first 160 participants of the ongoing ImmuneRACE study, and fewer than 1,500 subjects contributed by 6 global collaborators. Nearly every sample came with metadata listing a de-identified subject ID, COVID-19 status, age in years and sex. Where HLA class I and class II types were available, the types were taken from metadata supplied by the sample provider, not from assay-based typing. Summary of the overall study and its limitations: The quantity of clinical and demographic metadata differed by source and by participant and was supplied without curation.

As for this clone: Its antigen target is currently unknown. No qualities accompany the bases; no much larger clone lies one base away.

At one collaborating source in Seattle, patients were enrolled during active infection and were followed longitudinally through the course of disease. Each collaborating institution followed its own protocols to collect whole blood in K2EDTA tubes. For TCRbeta analysis, collaborators shipped samples as frozen whole blood, isolated PBMCs, or DNA extracted from either of those sample types. The immunoSEQ Assay, a bias-controlled multiplex PCR, was used to amplify TCRbeta CDR3 regions from genomic DNA. Regarding the original processing steps: Nucleated cell counts per sample were estimated from amplification of reference gene primers within the assay. Sequence reads were collapsed and filtered to measure the absolute abundance of every unique TCRbeta CDR3 rearrangement. Productive Simpson clonality was computed per sample as the square root of Simpson's diversity index over productive rearrangements. Here the immuneACCESS table is served through TCRdb, limited to in-frame sequences with V and J called. Missing clones are a known gap in these copies; in checked studies unresolved V genes cover under half, and the rest lacks a known reason. V, J and clone size are taken as reported in that table, and D and trimming were inferred from the DNA itself. The sample records approximately 140,000 clones, 85% to 90% of which are singletons. Of the sample, 13% falls within the top ten clones.

The cysteine opens and the phenylalanine closes a CDR3 of 15 amino acids. Only the CDR3 DNA stays, 45 bases, in frame from base 1. V is cut back by 1 base and J by 5 bases, with 6 bases in the junction unmatched. According to the germline V gene, CDR1 reads MNHEY and CDR2 reads SVGAGI. The chain was built from TRBV6-5 and TRBJ2-5, with 8 bases matching TRBD2. Sequencing input: peripheral blood. The sequence was collected from a man aged 18 to 29 with COVID-19, enrolled during active disease. The CDR3 here reads CASSYFSRGGETQYF. The DNA sequence is TGTGCCAGCAGTTACTTTAGTCGGGGGGGTGAGACCCAGTACTTC.